The T cell receptor beta chain under discussion was sequenced for a study of beta chain features in type 1 diabetes (dated by TCRdb to the late 2010s). Context from the whole study: Mean age, gender distribution, total cell number and subset yield did not differ between patients and healthy donors. A total of about 110,000,000 sorted cells were examined across all samples, and a strong correlation was observed between cell number per subset and RNA yield. In the study, recently diagnosed type 1 diabetes patients and matched healthy donors were compared on the TCRB repertoires of their sorted circulating CD4+ T cell subsets. Naive and central memory subsets were obtained from all 30 or so donors, but regulatory and stem cell-like memory subsets were isolated from only 8 patients and about 8 healthy donors.

The study at large found these results: Shorter templates might have been favored by PCR, but patient and control samples were amplified and corrected together, so both groups would have been affected equally by any skew. Patients with type 1 diabetes made fewer insertions and deleted more nucleotides at VDJ recombination sites, implying thymic rearrangement abnormalities. In all four CD4+ subsets, TCRB CDR3 length was moderately but significantly shorter in type 1 diabetes patients. Because cDNA rather than genomic DNA was sequenced, highly expressing activated cells could have been over-represented, although no difference in activation and CD3 levels was found between groups. HLA sub-analyses involved small numbers of individuals, so any influence of HLA type on TCRB rearrangement remained unresolved. Naive, central memory and regulatory TCRB repertoires appeared to be more similar among patients than among healthy donors.

The entire isolated RNA was reverse transcribed using the High Capacity cDNA Reverse Transcription Kit, and thus expressed TCRB transcripts were sequenced. Naive, central memory and regulatory T cell samples underwent deep immunoSEQ sequencing, averaging around 3.7 million total reads per sample. After sorted cells were lysed in RLT buffer, RNA was extracted with DNase-treated RNeasy Micro or Mini kits, with the choice depending on cell number. Each cell subset was processed separately to prevent cross-contamination, with patient and healthy donor samples processed together. Using the immunoSEQ multiplex PCR, TCRB sequences were amplified from cDNA into 87-bp fragments spanning the CDR3 region. Sequencing of the amplicons was done on the Illumina HiSeq platform. From the authors' description of their analysis: Synthetic template baselines were used to correct PCR bias computationally, reads within Hamming distance 2 were collapsed together, and singletons that could not be merged were discarded. Reads were aligned against IMGT to assign V, D and J genes, CDR3 length and insertions or deletions at six rearrangement sites. Clonotype counts were normalized to sorted cell number within each subset before computing true diversity and Gini coefficients with the tcR R package. The overlap coefficient, calculated on TCRB nucleotide sequences, was used to quantify repertoire sharing. Out-of-frame TCRB sequences from naive cells were analyzed as a proxy for the pre-selection repertoire. TCRdb carries this immuneACCESS record with in-frame sequences only. Its versions omit some clonotypes, under half of them owing to an unresolved V gene in the studies checked, with the rest unexplained. Clone size and the V and J calls come from that table; the DNA yielded D and trimming. Within this sample are about 620,000 clones, with roughly 15% of them counted one time only. The top ten clonotypes cover more than 0.08% of the sample.

In regard to this clone: Its binding antigen is unknown. No qualities accompany the bases; no much larger clone lies one base away.

From each donor, a single peripheral blood sample of approximately 120 mL on average was drawn into heparinised tubes. Using a panel that included CD45RO, CCR7, CD25, CD127, CD95 and CD27, naive, central memory, regulatory and stem cell-like memory CD4+ T cells were sorted on a BD FACSAria II. A purity above 95% was achieved for all sorted populations. Right away, PBMCs were isolated by Lymphoprep density gradient centrifugation and were stained directly, with no culture step. So that batch effects would be minimized, each experiment stained and sorted samples in pairs, pairing one healthy donor with one patient. Reading the germline V gene gives CDR1 MGHRA and CDR2 YSYEKL. The germline V and J ends show losses of 6 bases and 6 bases respectively, and no gene match explains 9 bases of the junction. The CDR3 sequence holds 16 residues, the cysteine and phenylalanine included. The read is trimmed to its CDR3 DNA, 48 bases read in frame from base 1.

Here the chain combines TRBV4-1 and TRBJ2-2; TRBD2 fits 11 bases in the junction. Sequencing used naive CD4+ T cells from blood. What this sample's cell subset or site label stands for: true naive CD4+ T cells. The clonotype originates from a man between 18 and 35 years old in good health. Here the CDR3 is given as CASSHSSGRSAGELFF. The nucleotide sequence is given as TGCGCCAGCAGTCACTCTAGCGGGAGGTCAGCCGGGGAGCTGTTTTTT.